A single sample is the source of the 20 T cell receptor beta chains below, sequenced in a study of blood T cell repertoires in COVID-19. Clones were read by immunoSEQ multiplex PCR, and TCRdb kept only the in-frame ones, dropping some. The table includes about 190,000 clones, around 80% detected once. The sample consisted of peripheral blood. Receptors originate from a man aged 25 to 40 with active or convalescent COVID-19.

The rearrangement links TRBV5-6 to TRBJ1-6, with 9 nucleotides matching TRBD1. V dropped 1 base and J dropped 0; count of bases not matched to a gene: 5. The CDR3 runs to 18 residues. The germline V gene has CDR1 SGHDT and CDR2 YYEEEE. CDR3 loop: CASSLPGQGLSYNSPLHF. The CDR3 DNA reads TGTGCCAGCAGCTTGCCGGGACAGGGCCTCTCCTATAATTCACCCCTCCACTTT.

With respect to this clone: This CDR3 is also generated by other DNA sequences in the sample. The CDR3 protein is CASSLRETQYF. In nucleotides, the CDR3 is TGTGCCAGCAGTTTACGAGAGACCCAGTACTTC. V gene TRBV28 combines with J gene TRBJ2-5, with D uncertain. Trimming took 2 bases from V and 4 from J, leaving 2 bases between them. The CDR3 runs to 11 residues. In germline, CDR1 is MDHEN, CDR2 SYDVKM.

The chain couples TRBV6-5 to TRBJ1-6; a possible D gene is TRBD1 (5 bases). Germline values: CDR1 MNHEY, CDR2 SVGAGI. The CDR3 has 15 amino acids. V was trimmed by 6 bases and J by 4 bases, leaving 13 bases between them. In DNA, the CDR3 is TGTGCCAGCAGCACCGGGCAGGGATATAATTCACCCCTCCACTTT. Protein sequence: CASSTGQGYNSPLHF.

The genes are TRBV23-1 and TRBJ2-3; D remains unclear. TRBV23-1 is designated an ORF whose function remains uncertain. This CDR3 is 12 amino acids long. Deletions cut 4 bases from V and 5 bases from J, with 7 bases between. Written as DNA, the CDR3 is TGCGCCAGCAGTCCCCGCGGAGATACGCAGTATTTT. Its protein is CASSPRGDTQYF.

The rearrangement joins TRBV2 to TRBJ2-3, with 11 bases fitting TRBD2. V lost 1 base and J lost 3; bases outside the gene matches: 12. This CDR3 has 19 residues. The germline V gene encodes CDR1 SNHLY and CDR2 FYNNEI. The CDR3 DNA sequence: TGTGCCAGCAGTGAAGTCGGGTCTAGCGGGGGGTATGCGACAGATACGCAGTATTTT. It specifies CASSEVGSSGGYATDTQYF.

This clone was observed at least ten times. V is TRBV2 and J is TRBJ1-2; a possible D gene is TRBD1 (6 bases). V was shortened by 9 bases and J by 5 bases, with 16 bases between the two germline ends. This CDR3 contains 13 residues. Per germline, CDR1 SNHLY and CDR2 FYNNEI. The CDR3 sequence: CASGDRLGYGYTF. In DNA, the CDR3 is TGTGCCAGTGGAGACAGGCTGGGGTATGGCTACACCTTC.

In this sample, this clone turned up once. This chain connects TRBV5-1 to TRBJ2-2, with TRBD2 matching over 15 bases. CDR1 is SGHRS and CDR2 is YFSETQ in the germline V gene. The CDR3 has 19 residues. Germline trimming cut 4 bases from V and 0 bases from J; bases unmatched to any gene: 7. The CDR3 nucleotides are TGCGCCAGCAGCGCTGGACTAGCGGGAGGGCGATCGAACACCGGGGAGCTGTTTTTT. Translated: CASSAGLAGGRSNTGELFF.

The chain couples TRBV19 to TRBJ2-2; 10 nucleotides align to TRBD1. V shed 4 bases and J 1 base; nucleotides not matched to a gene: 6. Germline values: CDR1 LNHDA, CDR2 SQIVND (reference sequence). The CDR3 covers 17 residues. CDR3 DNA sequence: TGTGCCAGTAGTAGGGACAGGGGAAGAAGGAACACCGGGGAGCTGTTTTTT. Protein sequence: CASSRDRGRRNTGELFF. The full variable domain, with the rest looked up from reference TRBV19 and TRBJ2-2, is DGGITQSPKYLFRKEGQNVTLSCEQNLNHDAMYWYRQDPGQGLRLIYYSQIVNDFQKGDIAEGYSVSREKKESFPLTVTSAQKNPTAFYLCASSRDRGRRNTGELFFGEGSRLTVL.

V and J are TRBV11-3 and TRBJ2-3; 8 bases match TRBD2. The CDR3 has 15 amino acids. Germline V lookup: CDR1 SGHNT, CDR2 YENEEA. The trim removed 5 bases at V and 1 base at J, leaving 5 bases unmatched. The CDR3 spells CASSPAGGGTDTQYF. The CDR3 DNA is TGTGCCAGCAGCCCCGCGGGGGGCGGCACAGATACGCAGTATTTT. The whole variable domain, filled in from reference TRBV11-3 and TRBJ2-3, reads EAGVVQSPRYKIIEKKQPVAFWCNPISGHNTLYWYLQNLGQGPELLIRYENEEAVDDSQLPKDRFSAERLKGVDSTLKIQPAELGDSAVYLCASSPAGGGTDTQYFGPGTRLTVL.

The chain has TRBV24-1 and TRBJ2-1; tentatively, D is TRBD1 (6 bases). Trimming took off 0 bases at V and 4 bases at J, with 9 bases between the two ends. The germline CDR1 and CDR2 sequences are KGHDR and SFDVKD. The CDR3 length is 15 residues. The CDR3 spells CATSDLDRKYNEQFF. As DNA, the CDR3 is TGTGCCACCAGTGATTTGGACAGGAAATACAATGAGCAGTTCTTC.

The chain recombines TRBV27 with TRBJ2-3; 9 nucleotides match TRBD1. Trimming took 5 bases from V and 5 from J; bases not matched to a gene: 17. The CDR3 extends over 18 amino acids. Germline loops: CDR1 MNHEY, CDR2 SMNVEV (reference sequence). The CDR3 sequence is CASSLKVSRTGARDTQYF. The CDR3 DNA is TGTGCCAGCAGTCTAAAAGTTAGCCGGACAGGGGCTAGAGATACGCAGTATTTT.

V and J are TRBV28 and TRBJ1-1; tentative D call: TRBD1 (5 bases). The ends were cut back, 8 bases at V and 5 bases at J, with 9 bases in the middle. Per the germline V gene, CDR1 is MDHEN and CDR2 is SYDVKM. The CDR3 totals 11 residues. The CDR3 loop reads CASGAVTEAFF. The CDR3 bases are TGTGCCAGCGGGGCGGTTACTGAAGCTTTCTTT. Based on the CDR3 plus reference TRBV28 and TRBJ1-1, the full variable domain is DVKVTQSSRYLVKRTGEKVFLECVQDMDHENMFWYRQDPGLGLRLIYFSYDVKMKEKGDIPEGYSVSREKKERFSLILESASTNQTSMYLCASGAVTEAFFGQGTRLTVV.

The chain combines TRBV18 with TRBJ2-3, with 10 bases identical to TRBD1. The CDR3 covers 14 residues. The V and J ends lost 3 bases and 4 bases, in that order; junction bases with no gene match: 1. Germline CDR1 reads KGHSH; CDR2 reads LQKENI. The CDR3 here is CASSPTGGPDTQYF. CDR3 nucleotides: TGTGCCAGCTCACCGACAGGGGGCCCAGATACGCAGTATTTT.

The chain has TRBV7-9 and TRBJ1-2; D gene ambiguous. In germline, CDR1 is SEHNR, CDR2 FQNEAQ (reference sequence). The length of the CDR3 is 13 residues. V was shortened by 4 bases and J by 8 bases, with 14 bases between the two germline ends. CDR3 coding DNA: TGTGCCAGCAGCTCGGAGAGGGCGCGGGGCTACACCTTC. The encoded protein is CASSSERARGYTF.

The chain has TRBV2 and TRBJ2-7, with TRBD1 matching over 7 bases. The CDR3 has 19 amino acids. J was trimmed by 0 bases and V by 1 base; bases with no gene match: 15. Germline CDR1 is SNHLY and CDR2 is FYNNEI. CDR3 sequence reads: CASSEGGRAGTESSYEQYF. In DNA, the CDR3 is TGTGCCAGCAGTGAAGGGGGAAGGGCCGGGACAGAGAGCTCCTACGAGCAGTACTTC.

J is TRBJ1-5 and V is TRBV29-1; D not resolved. The CDR3 contains 14 residues. The V gene lost 4 bases and the J gene lost 5 bases, with 15 bases spanning the gap. Germline values: CDR1 SQVTM, CDR2 ANQGSEA. The CDR3 sequence is CSVGKGGWDQPQHF. DNA of the CDR3: TGCAGCGTTGGAAAAGGAGGATGGGATCAGCCCCAGCATTTT.

The rearrangement links TRBV6-5 to TRBJ1-3; D remains ambiguous. CDR3 size: 13 residues. The germline V gene encodes CDR1 MNHEY and CDR2 SVGAGI. Trimming shortened V by 5 bases and J by 4 bases, and 9 bases separated the two germline ends. The CDR3 nucleotides read TGTGCCAGCAGTCCCCCGGGAGGAAACACCATATATTTT. It codes for CASSPPGGNTIYF.

In its sample, this clone was seen once. The chain employs TRBV7-6 and TRBJ2-2; a possible D gene is TRBD1 (7 bases). With 0 bases removed from V and 5 bases from J, the gap between germline ends came to 25 bases. CDR1 is SGHVS and CDR2 is FNYEAQ in the germline V gene. CDR3 length: 20 residues. This CDR3 reads CASSLATGGAGGWSTGELFF. As DNA, the CDR3 is TGTGCCAGCAGCTTAGCTACGGGCGGGGCAGGGGGATGGAGTACCGGGGAGCTGTTTTTT.

V gene TRBV11-2 combines with J gene TRBJ2-7; TRBD2 might be the D (6 bases). With 0 bases removed from V and 7 bases from J, the gap between germline ends came to 10 bases. There are 13 residues in the CDR3. Per the germline V gene, CDR1 is SGHAT and CDR2 is FQNNGV. The CDR3 here is CASSLDRGDEQYF. DNA for the CDR3: TGTGCCAGCAGCTTAGATCGCGGGGATGAGCAGTACTTC.

This clone was recorded only once. The V and J genes are TRBV5-4 and TRBJ1-2; 8 bases are shared with TRBD1. Germline lookup yields CDR1 SGHNT and CDR2 YYREEE (reference sequence). This CDR3 region has 16 residues. Trimming took 1 base from V and 1 from J; bases not matched to a gene: 6. DNA of the CDR3: TGTGCCAGCAGCTTGATAGGACAGGGAAGTAACTATGGCTACACCTTC. It specifies CASSLIGQGSNYGYTF. Together with reference TRBV5-4 and TRBJ1-2, the CDR3 gives the full variable domain: ETGVTQSPTHLIKTRGQQVTLRCSSQSGHNTVSWYQQALGQGPQFIFQYYREEENGRGNFPPRFSGLQFPNYSSELNVNALELDDSALYLCASSLIGQGSNYGYTFGSGTRLTVV.